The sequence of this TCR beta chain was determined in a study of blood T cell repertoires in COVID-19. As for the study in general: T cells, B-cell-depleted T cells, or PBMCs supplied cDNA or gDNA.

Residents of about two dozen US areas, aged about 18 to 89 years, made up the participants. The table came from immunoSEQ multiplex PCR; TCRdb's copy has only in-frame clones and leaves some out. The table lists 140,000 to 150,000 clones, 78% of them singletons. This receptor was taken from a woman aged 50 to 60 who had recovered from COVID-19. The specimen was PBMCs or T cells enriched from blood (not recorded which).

This CDR3 reads CASSFSGTYGYTF. In DNA, the CDR3 is TGTGCCAGCAGTTTTTCGGGTACCTATGGCTACACCTTC. The genes are TRBV12-3 or TRBV12-4 and TRBJ1-2; D not certain. The CDR3 covers 13 residues. The V end was cut by 3 bases, the J end by 4 bases, with 9 bases between.